This entry lists 11 T cell receptor beta chains sequenced from one sample in a study of Graves' ophthalmopathy and Graves' hyperthyroidism. Amplification of TCR beta CDR3 regions used RNA transcripts. HTBI-primed first-round RT-PCR preceded second-round multiplex PCR. TCRdb processed the multiplex PCR reads anew with MiXCR; each CDR3 protein has one entry. The sample lists over 500,000 distinct CDR3 sequences, 20% to 25% occurring once. Sequencing was carried out using peripheral blood. These receptors came from a woman aged 18-29 years with stable Graves' hyperthyroidism. Some clones in this sample may be carry-over from other donors' samples.

This clonotype was seen at least ten times. This chain connects TRBV6-2 or TRBV6-3 to TRBJ2-7; 10 nucleotides match TRBD1. CDR1 MNHEY and CDR2 SVGEGT come from the germline V gene. Trimming cost V 0 bases and J 3 bases; bases outside gene matches: 11. This CDR3 spans 18 amino acids. CDR3 residues: CASSYSAGQGISYYEQYF. DNA of the CDR3: TGTGCCAGCAGTTACTCCGCGGGACAGGGGATCTCCTACTACGAGCAGTACTTC.

This clonotype was seen a handful of times. V and J are TRBV2 and TRBJ2-2, with D possibly being TRBD2 (5 bases). Trimming stripped 7 bases from V and 4 bases from J, with 10 bases between. This CDR3 has 13 amino acids. Germline values: CDR1 SNHLY, CDR2 FYNNEI. This CDR3 is CASTKDFTGELFF. The DNA for the CDR3 is TGTGCCAGCACCAAGGACTTCACCGGGGAGCTGTTTTTT.

This clonotype was found a few times. The gene calls are TRBV13 and TRBJ1-5; 9 bases are shared with TRBD1. J lost 3 bases, V lost 5 bases, and 8 bases had no gene match. CDR3 length: 16 amino acids. Germline assignment: CDR1 PRHDT and CDR2 FYEKMQ (reference sequence). CDR3: CASSKTQGAHNQPQHF. The CDR3, as DNA: TGTGCCAGCAGCAAGACACAGGGGGCGCACAATCAGCCCCAGCATTTT. The variable domain in full, with the rest retrieved from reference TRBV13 and TRBJ1-5, is AAGVIQSPRHLIKEKRETATLKCYPIPRHDTVYWYQQGPGQDPQFLISFYEKMQSDKGSIPDRFSAQQFSDYHSELNMSSLELGDSALYFCASSKTQGAHNQPQHFGDGTRLSIL.

In this sample, this clonotype turned up many times. This sequence joins TRBV4-1 and TRBJ1-1; D not resolved. Germline values: CDR1 MGHRA, CDR2 YSYEKL. There are 14 residues in the CDR3. V was trimmed by 3 bases and J by 7 bases, leaving 15 bases between them. In DNA, the CDR3 is TGCGCCAGCAGCCAGTCGTTTTTGGTTAATGAAGCTTTCTTT. It yields the protein CASSQSFLVNEAFF.

V and J are TRBV6-1 and TRBJ1-5; D not resolved. CDR3 length equals 14 residues. Germline CDR1 is MNHNS and CDR2 is SASEGT. Between the trimmed V and J ends, which lost 2 bases and 0 bases, there was a span of 5 bases. The CDR3 DNA reads as TGTGCCAGCAGTGAAATCTATAGCAATCAGCCCCAGCATTTT. It yields the protein CASSEIYSNQPQHF.

There are many counts of this clonotype. This chain connects TRBV30 to TRBJ2-5; the match to TRBD2 covers 14 bases. Germline loops: CDR1 GTSNPN, CDR2 SVGIG (reference sequence). CDR3 length: 16 amino acids. With 5 bases clipped from V and 2 bases from J, the junction kept 7 bases outside the gene matches. The CDR3: CAWVRGLAGAQETQYF. The CDR3, as DNA: TGTGCCTGGGTGAGGGGACTAGCGGGGGCTCAAGAGACCCAGTACTTC.

The J gene is TRBJ2-3, the V gene TRBV3-1; D not certain. The CDR3 runs to 14 residues. Per germline, CDR1 LGHDT and CDR2 YNNKEL (reference sequence). The V gene lost 1 base and the J gene lost 4 bases, with 9 bases spanning the gap. The CDR3 loop is CASSQGIGPDTQYF. DNA for the CDR3: TGTGCCAGCAGCCAAGGTATTGGACCAGATACGCAGTATTTT.

The gene calls are TRBV6-4 and TRBJ1-1; D is possibly TRBD1 (5 bases). The germline CDR1 and CDR2 sequences are MRHNA and SNTAGT. Trimming stripped 4 bases from V and 3 bases from J, with 12 bases between. CDR3 length equals 14 residues. The DNA for the CDR3 is TGTGCCAGCAGTGCCTCCTGGGGGGACACTGAAGCTTTCTTT. Its protein is CASSASWGDTEAFF.

This chain joins TRBV2 and TRBJ1-1; possibly TRBD1 for D (6 bases). CDR1 is SNHLY, CDR2 FYNNEI, per germline. The CDR3 extends over 16 amino acids. Trimming took 2 bases from V and 4 from J, leaving 17 bases between them. In DNA form, the CDR3 reads TGTGCCAGCAGTGAATATCTACAGGGCTTTAGCACTGAAGCTTTCTTT. This codes for CASSEYLQGFSTEAFF. Supplemented by reference TRBV2 and TRBJ1-1, the full variable domain reads EPEVTQTPSHQVTQMGQEVILRCVPISNHLYFYWYRQILGQKVEFLVSFYNNEISEKSEIFDDQFSVERPDGSNFTLKIRSTKLEDSAMYFCASSEYLQGFSTEAFFGQGTRLTVV.

This clonotype was counted at least ten times. This chain joins TRBV3-1 and TRBJ1-2; unclear D gene. Trimming took 1 base from V and 4 from J, leaving 16 bases between them. CDR1 and CDR2 (germline): LGHDT, YNNKEL (reference sequence). This CDR3 is 16 amino acids long. The DNA for the CDR3 is TGTGCCAGCAGCCAAGCTTTCACTCACCGAGGCTATGGCTACACCTTC. Translated, it gives CASSQAFTHRGYGYTF.

The table lists this clonotype with many counts. J is TRBJ2-5 and V is TRBV30; D gene uncertain. Trimming stripped 4 bases from V and 5 bases from J, with 17 bases between. The length of the CDR3 is 14 residues. Germline CDR1 is GTSNPN and CDR2 is SVGIG (reference sequence). CDR3 coding DNA: TGTGCCTGGACCCACTTTGGACCGGTGGAGACCCAGTACTTC. It specifies CAWTHFGPVETQYF.